Sequencing of this T cell receptor (beta chain) was carried out in a study of blood T cells in healthy people across ages. As regards this clonotype: Its antigen is not known. One junction end disagrees with the germline gene, perhaps due to a read error.

Findings of the study overall: Naive and antigen-experienced cells could not be conclusively compared, given unsorted PBMCs.

Primers used in a second PCR of about 7 to 12 cycles were a sample-barcoded 5' primer and a J-beta primer mix. A template-switch adaptor with 12 random nucleotides tagged each cDNA molecule. Using its own MiXCR run on the 5' RACE reads, TCRdb lists one record per CDR3 protein. The sample carries about 680,000 distinct CDR3 sequences, approximately 50% recorded once. The CDR3 consists of 17 residues. CDR1 and CDR2 from the germline V gene are LGHNA and YNFKEQ. The source is a woman aged 60-75 years in good health. Source material: blood. This sequence joins TRBV4-2 and TRBJ2-1; D is uncertain. Here the CDR3 reads CASSHSDAAFPSNEQLF. CDR3 nucleotides: TGTGCCAGCAGCCACTCCGATGCCGCCTTTCCTTCCAATGAGCAGCTCTTC.